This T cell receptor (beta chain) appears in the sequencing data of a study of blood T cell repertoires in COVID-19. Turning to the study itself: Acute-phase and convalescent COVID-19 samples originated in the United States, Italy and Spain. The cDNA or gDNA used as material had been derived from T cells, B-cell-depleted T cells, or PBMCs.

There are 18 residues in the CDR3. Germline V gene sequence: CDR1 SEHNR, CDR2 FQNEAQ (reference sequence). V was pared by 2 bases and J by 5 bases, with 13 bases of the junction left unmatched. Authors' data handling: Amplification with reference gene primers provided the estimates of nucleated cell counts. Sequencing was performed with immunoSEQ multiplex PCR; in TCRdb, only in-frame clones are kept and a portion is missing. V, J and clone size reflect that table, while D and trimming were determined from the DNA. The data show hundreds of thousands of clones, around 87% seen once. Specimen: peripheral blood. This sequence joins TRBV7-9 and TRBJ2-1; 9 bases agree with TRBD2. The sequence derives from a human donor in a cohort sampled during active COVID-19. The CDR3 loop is CASSLSSVVSGSHNEQFF. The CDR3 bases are TGTGCCAGCAGCTTATCGTCGGTGGTTAGCGGGAGCCACAATGAGCAGTTCTTC.